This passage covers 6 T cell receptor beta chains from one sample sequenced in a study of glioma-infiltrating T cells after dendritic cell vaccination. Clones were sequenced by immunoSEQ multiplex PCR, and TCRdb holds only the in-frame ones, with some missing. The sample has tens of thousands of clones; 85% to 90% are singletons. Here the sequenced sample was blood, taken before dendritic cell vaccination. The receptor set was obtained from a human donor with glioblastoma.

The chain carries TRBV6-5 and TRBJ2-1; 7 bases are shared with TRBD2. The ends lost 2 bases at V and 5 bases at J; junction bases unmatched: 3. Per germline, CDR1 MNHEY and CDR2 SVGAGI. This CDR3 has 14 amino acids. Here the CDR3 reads CASSYRSGNNEQFF. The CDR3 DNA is TGTGCCAGCAGTTACCGCAGCGGGAACAATGAGCAGTTCTTC.

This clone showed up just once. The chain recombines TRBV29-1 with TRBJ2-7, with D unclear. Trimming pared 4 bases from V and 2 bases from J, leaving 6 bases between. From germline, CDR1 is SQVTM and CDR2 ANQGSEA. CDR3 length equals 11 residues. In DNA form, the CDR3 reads TGCAGCGTTGTAGTGCCCTACGAGCAGTACTTC. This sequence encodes CSVVVPYEQYF.

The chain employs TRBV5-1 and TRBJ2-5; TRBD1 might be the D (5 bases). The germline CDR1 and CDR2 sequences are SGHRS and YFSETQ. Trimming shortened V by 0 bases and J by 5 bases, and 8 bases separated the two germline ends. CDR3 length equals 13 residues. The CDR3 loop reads CASSLAGSETQYF. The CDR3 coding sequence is TGCGCCAGCAGCTTGGCAGGGTCGGAGACCCAGTACTTC.

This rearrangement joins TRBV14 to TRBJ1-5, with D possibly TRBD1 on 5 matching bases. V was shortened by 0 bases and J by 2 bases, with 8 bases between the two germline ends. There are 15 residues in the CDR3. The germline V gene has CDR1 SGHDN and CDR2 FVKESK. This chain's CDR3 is CASSQEEGRNQPQHF. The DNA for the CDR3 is TGTGCCAGCAGCCAAGAGGAGGGGCGCAATCAGCCCCAGCATTTT.

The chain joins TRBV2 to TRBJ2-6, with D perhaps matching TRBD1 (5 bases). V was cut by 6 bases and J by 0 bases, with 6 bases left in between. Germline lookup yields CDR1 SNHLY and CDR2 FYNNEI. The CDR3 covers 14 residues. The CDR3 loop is CASSRDSGANVLTF. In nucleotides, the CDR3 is TGTGCCAGCAGCAGGGACTCTGGGGCCAACGTCCTGACTTTC.

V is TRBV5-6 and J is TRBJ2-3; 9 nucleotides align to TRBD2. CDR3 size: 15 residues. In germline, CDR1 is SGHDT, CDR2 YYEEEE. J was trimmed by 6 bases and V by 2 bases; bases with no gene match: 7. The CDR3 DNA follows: TGTGCCAGCAGCTTAGTAGTAGCGGGGGTGGATACGCAGTATTTT. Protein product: CASSLVVAGVDTQYF.